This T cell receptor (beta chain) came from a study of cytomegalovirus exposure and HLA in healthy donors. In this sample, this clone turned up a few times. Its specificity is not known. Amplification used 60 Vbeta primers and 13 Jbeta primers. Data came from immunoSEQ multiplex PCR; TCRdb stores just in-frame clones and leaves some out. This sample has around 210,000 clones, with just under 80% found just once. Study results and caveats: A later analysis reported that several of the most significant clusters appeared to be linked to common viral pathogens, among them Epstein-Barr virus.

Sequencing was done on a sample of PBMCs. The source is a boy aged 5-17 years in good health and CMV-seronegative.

CDR3 DNA sequence: TGTGCCAGCAGCTTAGCCCTTGTAGCGGGAGTATCCAAAAACATTCAGTACTTC. Its protein is CASSLALVAGVSKNIQYF. This chain joins TRBV7-2 and TRBJ2-4; TRBD2 matches at 9 bases. Losses at the gene ends were 0 bases for V and 2 bases for J; bases not matched to a gene: 8. CDR1 and CDR2 from the germline V gene are SGHTA and FQGNSA. This CDR3 contains 18 residues.